These 10 T cell receptor beta chains originate from one sample sequenced in a study of blood T cell repertoires in COVID-19. Here immunoSEQ multiplex PCR was the method, and the copy in TCRdb shows in-frame clones only, minus some. The sample includes a few hundred thousand clones, roughly 85% of them seen just once. The sample was PBMCs or T cells enriched from blood (not recorded which). Source of these receptors: a man aged 35-49 years who had recovered from COVID-19.

This chain connects TRBV7-8 to TRBJ1-5; D uncertain. V was clipped by 3 bases and J by 2 bases, with 11 bases between them. Germline CDR1 is SGHVS and CDR2 is FQNEAQ. The CDR3 contains 15 residues. CDR3 sequence (DNA): TGTGCCAGCAGCTTTTTACTTCAAGGCAATCAGCCCCAGCATTTT. Protein: CASSFLLQGNQPQHF. Full variable domain (rest looked up from reference TRBV7-8 and TRBJ1-5): GAGVSQSPRYKVAKRGQDVALRCDPISGHVSLFWYQQALGQGPEFLTYFQNEAQLDKSGLPSDRFFAERPEGSVSTLKIQRTQQEDSAVYLCASSFLLQGNQPQHFGDGTRLSIL.

This chain joins TRBV6-2 or TRBV6-3 and TRBJ2-3, with 8 bases aligning to TRBD2. Per germline, CDR1 MNHEY and CDR2 SVGEGT. CDR3 length: 15 amino acids. The J segment lost 0 bases and the V segment lost 5 bases, leaving 4 bases of the junction unmatched. In nucleotides, the CDR3 is TGTGCCAGCAGTCGGCTAGCGGGCAGCACAGATACGCAGTATTTT. It translates to CASSRLAGSTDTQYF.

The rearrangement links TRBV14 to TRBJ2-3; D is possibly TRBD2 (5 bases). This CDR3 spans 16 amino acids. The ends were cut back, 3 bases at V and 5 bases at J, with 18 bases in the middle. Germline V gene data show CDR1 as SGHDN and CDR2 as FVKESK. The CDR3 sequence: CASSHEGYFRGDTQYF. The CDR3 coding sequence is TGTGCCAGCAGCCACGAAGGCTATTTCCGGGGAGATACGCAGTATTTT.

The gene calls are TRBV7-2 and TRBJ2-1; 7 bases are shared with TRBD2. The V segment lost 5 bases and the J segment 7 bases; nucleotides outside the gene matches: 11. Per germline, CDR1 SGHTA and CDR2 FQGNSA. This CDR3 spans 15 amino acids. CDR3 coding DNA: TGTGCCAGCAGCGTTTCCGCGGGAGAGCATAATGAGCAGTTCTTC. This sequence encodes CASSVSAGEHNEQFF.

CDR3 sequence (DNA): TGTGCCAGCAGCACCAGGGACAGGGACGGCTCGAATGAGCAGTTCTTC. The encoded protein is CASSTRDRDGSNEQFF. The rearrangement uses TRBV9 and TRBJ2-1; 9 nucleotides line up with TRBD1. The V gene end was trimmed by 4 bases and the J gene end by 7 bases; junction bases not matched to a gene: 12. Germline V gives CDR1 SGDLS, CDR2 YYNGEE. The CDR3 runs to 16 residues. Supplemented by reference TRBV9 and TRBJ2-1, the full variable domain reads DSGVTQTPKHLITATGQRVTLRCSPRSGDLSVYWYQQSLDQGLQFLIQYYNGEERAKGNILERFSAQQFPDLHSELNLSSLELGDSALYFCASSTRDRDGSNEQFFGPGTRLTVL.

The chain recombines TRBV11-3 with TRBJ2-3; TRBD2 is a possible D gene (5 bases). Germline loops: CDR1 SGHNT, CDR2 YENEEA. The CDR3 runs to 15 residues. V was cut by 3 bases and J by 2 bases, with 12 bases left in between. The DNA for the CDR3 is TGTGCCAGCAGCTTTCCGGTTAGCGCCACAGATACGCAGTATTTT. This gives the protein CASSFPVSATDTQYF.

This chain links TRBV28 with TRBJ1-1, with D perhaps matching TRBD1 (5 bases). V shed 6 bases and J shed 8 bases, with 13 bases lying between them. This CDR3 comprises 12 residues. Germline lookup yields CDR1 MDHEN and CDR2 SYDVKM. Here the CDR3 DNA reads TGTGCCAGCAGCCTCTTGGGGGGAGAAGCTTTCTTT. Translated, it gives CASSLLGGEAFF.

V and J are TRBV18 and TRBJ1-6; TRBD1 agrees at 9 bases. CDR1 and CDR2 (germline): KGHSH, LQKENI. This CDR3 comprises 15 residues. The junction had 6 bases not matched to a gene; V was cut back by 5 bases and J by 7 bases. CDR3: CASSTRDRANSPLHF. CDR3 DNA sequence: TGTGCCAGCTCAACCCGGGACAGGGCAAATTCACCCCTCCACTTT.

The chain combines TRBV5-1 with TRBJ1-5, with TRBD1 as a possible D gene (5 bases). Germline loops: CDR1 SGHRS, CDR2 YFSETQ. The CDR3 consists of 13 residues. Trimming left V 0 bases short and J 8 bases short, with 9 bases between. The CDR3 region has the DNA TGCGCCAGCAGCTTGGCAGGGTTAGAGCCCCAGCATTTT. Its protein product is CASSLAGLEPQHF.

This sequence joins TRBV6-4 and TRBJ2-1, with TRBD2 matching over 12 bases. With 8 bases clipped from V and 4 bases from J, the junction kept 6 bases outside the gene matches. The CDR3 runs to 15 residues. Germline CDR1 reads MRHNA; CDR2 reads SNTAGT. The DNA for the CDR3 is TGTGCCAGCTCGTTACTAGCGGGAGGTTACAATGAGCAGTTCTTC. This translates into CASSLLAGGYNEQFF.